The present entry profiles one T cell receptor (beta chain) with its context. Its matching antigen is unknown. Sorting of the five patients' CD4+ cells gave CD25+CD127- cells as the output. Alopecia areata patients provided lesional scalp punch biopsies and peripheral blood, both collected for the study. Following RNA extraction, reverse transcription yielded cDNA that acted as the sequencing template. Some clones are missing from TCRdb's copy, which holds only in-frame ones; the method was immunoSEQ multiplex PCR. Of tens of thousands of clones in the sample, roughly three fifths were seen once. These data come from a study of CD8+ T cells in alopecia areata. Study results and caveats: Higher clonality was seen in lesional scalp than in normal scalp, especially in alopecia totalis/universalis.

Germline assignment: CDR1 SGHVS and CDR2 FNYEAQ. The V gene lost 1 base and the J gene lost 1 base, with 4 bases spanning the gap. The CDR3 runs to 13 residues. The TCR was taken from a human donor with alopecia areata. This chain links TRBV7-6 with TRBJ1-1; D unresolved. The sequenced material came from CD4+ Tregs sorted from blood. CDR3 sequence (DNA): TGTGCCAGCAGCTTAGGGGAGAACACTGAAGCTTTCTTT. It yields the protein CASSLGENTEAFF.